Presented here are 19 T cell receptor beta chains from one specimen sequenced in a study of control samples from healthy donors and cancer patients. TCRdb's table, derived via immunoSEQ multiplex PCR, lists solely in-frame clones and lacks some. Of 150,000 to 200,000 clones listed, around 94% were seen once; the top ten hold 1.3% to 1.5%. Sequencing was carried out using blood. Every receptor here comes from a man in his thirties or forties in good health.

The rearrangement uses TRBV19 and TRBJ1-1; possible D gene TRBD1, 5 bases. Trimming shortened V by 5 bases and J by 0 bases, and 16 bases separated the two germline ends. CDR3 length: 16 residues. Germline CDR1 reads LNHDA; CDR2 reads SQIVND (reference sequence). The CDR3 coding sequence is TGTGCCAGTAGTCCACGGTGGGCAGGGTTGAACACTGAAGCTTTCTTT. Translated: CASSPRWAGLNTEAFF.

Turning to this clone: Other DNA sequences in this sample translate to the same CDR3. This chain joins TRBV19 and TRBJ1-1; no clear D. The CDR3 extends over 12 amino acids. Between the trimmed V and J ends, which lost 3 bases and 3 bases, there was a span of 5 bases. Germline CDR1 is LNHDA and CDR2 is SQIVND (reference sequence). The CDR3 DNA is TGTGCCAGTAGTATCGGTTACACTGAAGCTTTCTTT. Protein sequence: CASSIGYTEAFF. Full variable domain (missing parts from reference TRBV19 and TRBJ1-1): DGGITQSPKYLFRKEGQNVTLSCEQNLNHDAMYWYRQDPGQGLRLIYYSQIVNDFQKGDIAEGYSVSREKKESFPLTVTSAQKNPTAFYLCASSIGYTEAFFGQGTRLTVV.

The CDR3 coding sequence is TGCGCCAGCAGCCCGGATCTTATTTACAATGAGCAGTTCTTC. It translates to CASSPDLIYNEQFF. The rearrangement links TRBV5-1 to TRBJ2-1, with D unclear. The CDR3 is made up of 14 amino acids. Germline CDR1 and CDR2: SGHRS and YFSETQ. V was trimmed by 4 bases and J by 4 bases, leaving 12 bases between them.

The chain joins TRBV6-2 or TRBV6-3 to TRBJ2-7; 14 bases agree with TRBD2. CDR1 is MNHEY, CDR2 SVGEGT, per germline. V was pared by 5 bases and J by 3 bases, with 3 bases of the junction left unmatched. The CDR3 runs 15 residues. The CDR3 spells CASSPGTSGSYEQYF. The CDR3 DNA reads as TGTGCCAGCAGTCCCGGGACTAGCGGGAGCTACGAGCAGTACTTC.

The gene calls are TRBV10-3 and TRBJ2-5, with 13 nucleotides matching TRBD2. CDR3 length: 16 residues. J lost 6 bases, V lost 2 bases, and 6 bases had no gene match. CDR1 is ENHRY, CDR2 SYGVKD, per germline. CDR3 sequence (DNA): TGTGCCATCAGTGAGCCCGGACTAGCGGGAGACCAGACCCAGTACTTC. Encoded protein: CAISEPGLAGDQTQYF.

The CDR3 here is CASSPLPGNEQYF. In nucleotides, the CDR3 is TGTGCCAGCAGTCCCCTCCCCGGAAACGAGCAGTACTTC. The rearrangement joins TRBV28 to TRBJ2-7; D uncertain. This CDR3 is built from 13 residues. V shed 5 bases and J shed 5 bases, with 13 bases lying between them. Germline CDR1 MDHEN, CDR2 SYDVKM.

The chain recombines TRBV19 with TRBJ2-3, with no clear D. The CDR3 loop spans 15 amino acids. The germline gives CDR1 LNHDA, CDR2 SQIVND (reference sequence). V shed 4 bases and J shed 0 bases, with 11 bases lying between them. In DNA, the CDR3 is TGTGCCAGTAGTACAGGAGCCTCTAGCACAGATACGCAGTATTTT. The encoded protein is CASSTGASSTDTQYF.

The chain links TRBV7-2 to TRBJ1-1, with 8 positions matching TRBD1. Germline CDR1 is SGHTA and CDR2 is FQGNSA. The CDR3 sequence is 14 residues long. V shed 4 bases and J 5 bases; nucleotides not matched to a gene: 6. CDR3 nucleotide sequence: TGTGCCAGCAGCTCACGGACAGGGAGTACTGAAGCTTTCTTT. Translating it yields CASSSRTGSTEAFF.

This clone was counted a single time. The chain has TRBV7-9 and TRBJ1-2; D is perhaps TRBD1 (5 bases). V lost 3 bases to trimming and J lost 7 bases, with 9 bases between them. The CDR3 has 12 residues. Germline V lookup: CDR1 SEHNR, CDR2 FQNEAQ (reference sequence). CDR3 nucleotide sequence: TGTGCCAGCAGCTTTGATAGGGGTGGCTACACCTTC. This translates into CASSFDRGGYTF.

V is TRBV21-1 and J is TRBJ1-6; the table's D call, TRBD1, has no DNA check behind it. TRBV21-1 constitutes a pseudogene. The CDR3 spans 15 residues. The CDR3 nucleotides read TGTGCCAGCAGCGGTCGACAGGGGTATAATTCACCCCTCCACTTT. Its protein is CASSGRQGYNSPLHF.

Of note for this clone: The sample contains more than one DNA sequence encoding this CDR3. V is TRBV24-1 and J is TRBJ1-4; 8 bases line up with TRBD1. Germline V lookup: CDR1 KGHDR, CDR2 SFDVKD. J gave up 7 bases and V 4 bases, and 7 bases lay outside the gene matches. The CDR3 loop spans 15 amino acids. Here the CDR3 DNA reads TGTGCCACCAGTGAAACAGGGGGGAGTAGTGAAAAACTGTTTTTT. Translated: CATSETGGSSEKLFF.

The V and J genes are TRBV9 and TRBJ2-5; 12 nucleotides align to TRBD2. Trimming at V came to 0 bases and at J to 5 bases, leaving 8 bases not matched to a gene. The germline V gene encodes CDR1 SGDLS and CDR2 YYNGEE. This CDR3 region has 17 residues. The CDR3 loop is CASSVGASGGAVETQYF. As DNA, the CDR3 is TGTGCCAGCAGCGTAGGGGCTAGCGGGGGGGCCGTTGAGACCCAGTACTTC.

The chain joins TRBV3-1 (or the pseudogene TRBV3-2) to TRBJ2-1; 10 bases match TRBD2. The V gene end was trimmed by 4 bases and the J gene end by 6 bases; junction bases not matched to a gene: 3. The CDR3 covers 14 residues. Germline V gene sequence: CDR1 LGHDT, CDR2 YNNKEL (reference sequence). The CDR3 here is CASSPSGRANEQFF. DNA of the CDR3: TGTGCCAGCAGCCCCAGCGGGAGGGCCAATGAGCAGTTCTTC.

In DNA form, the CDR3 reads TGTGCCTCCCAAACCGCAGGTCGTGGCAATCAGCCCCAGCATTTT. Encoded protein: CASQTAGRGNQPQHF. V and J are TRBV19 and TRBJ1-5; D ambiguous. V gave up 11 bases and J gave up 2 bases, with 19 bases separating them. The CDR3 has 15 amino acids. Germline V lookup: CDR1 LNHDA, CDR2 SQIVND (reference sequence).

This chain links TRBV9 with TRBJ1-2, with D perhaps TRBD1 (6 bases). The CDR3 is 16 amino acids. Trimming shortened V by 4 bases and J by 5 bases, and 21 bases separated the two germline ends. Per the germline V gene, CDR1 is SGDLS and CDR2 is YYNGEE. This chain's CDR3 is CASSPPGGGALYGYTF. The CDR3 DNA reads TGTGCCAGCAGCCCACCCGGGGGGGGCGCGTTATATGGCTACACCTTC.

J is TRBJ2-7 and V is TRBV11-1, with a tentative D call TRBD1 (6 bases). CDR3 length: 13 residues. Germline values: CDR1 SGHAT, CDR2 FQDESV (reference sequence). Trimming left V 4 bases short and J 4 bases short, with 11 bases between. The CDR3 region is CASSSEQGYEQYF. Written as DNA, the CDR3 is TGTGCCAGCAGCTCAGAACAGGGTTACGAGCAGTACTTC.

This chain connects TRBV4-1 to TRBJ2-3; perhaps TRBD1 as D (5 bases). The V gene lost 0 bases and the J gene lost 2 bases, with 15 bases spanning the gap. This CDR3 region has 17 residues. From germline, CDR1 is MGHRA and CDR2 YSYEKL. CDR3 DNA: TGCGCCAGCAGCCAAGAAAAAACAGGTCCCGTCACAGATACGCAGTATTTT. It is translated as CASSQEKTGPVTDTQYF.

The V gene is TRBV4-3, the J gene TRBJ1-1; weak D call: TRBD1 (6 bases). Germline values: CDR1 LGHNA, CDR2 YSLEER. The germline V and J ends were trimmed by 4 bases and 4 bases, with 22 bases remaining between them. The CDR3 covers 17 residues. The CDR3 reads CASSPHLGGSGGTEAFF. The CDR3 nucleotides are TGCGCCAGCAGCCCTCACCTGGGGGGCAGTGGCGGCACTGAAGCTTTCTTT.

The chain recombines TRBV7-9 with TRBJ1-2, with D perhaps TRBD1 (5 bases). From germline, CDR1 is SEHNR and CDR2 FQNEAQ (reference sequence). V dropped 1 base and J dropped 4 bases, with 10 bases sitting between them. The CDR3 sequence is 14 residues long. The CDR3 DNA is TGTGCCAGCAGCTTAGAAGCAGGGAGCTATGGCTACACCTTC. It translates to CASSLEAGSYGYTF.